The 30 T cell receptor beta chains reported below all come from one sample, sequenced in a study of response to subunit inactivated influenza vaccine. Using its own MiXCR run on the RT-PCR reads, TCRdb lists one record per CDR3 protein. Of approximately 480,000 distinct CDR3 sequences in the sample, approximately 10% were seen once. The source was PBMCs from blood, collected more than 35 days after vaccination. Every receptor here comes from a man aged 45 to 65 who received an inactivated influenza vaccine.

This clonotype was found a few times. The rearrangement joins TRBV10-3 to TRBJ1-6; no definite D call. Trimming left V 0 bases short and J 9 bases short, with 9 bases between. The CDR3 is made up of 14 amino acids. Germline CDR1 and CDR2: ENHRY and SYGVKD. CDR3 amino acids: CAISESVMGSPLHF. The DNA of the CDR3 is TGTGCCATCAGTGAGTCGGTGATGGGTTCACCCCTCCACTTT.

The V and J genes are TRBV5-1 and TRBJ2-1; TRBD2 is a possible D gene (6 bases). Germline lookup yields CDR1 SGHRS and CDR2 YFSETQ. CDR3 length equals 16 residues. V lost 4 bases to trimming and J lost 7 bases, with 21 bases between them. Written as DNA, the CDR3 is TGCGCCAGCAGCGAGGGAAGGGGCGGGGTAGATAATGAGCAGTTCTTC. Its protein is CASSEGRGGVDNEQFF.

This clonotype has at least ten counts. The chain combines TRBV20-1 with TRBJ1-4, with 8 bases aligning to TRBD1. Germline CDR1 DFQATT, CDR2 SNEGSKA (reference sequence). Trimming took 0 bases from V and 7 from J; bases not matched to a gene: 4. The CDR3 loop spans 14 amino acids. The CDR3 sequence is CSARETGAREKLFF. The CDR3 DNA follows: TGCAGTGCTAGAGAGACAGGGGCGCGTGAAAAACTGTTTTTT.

The rearrangement uses TRBV7-6 and TRBJ2-6; D unresolved. The V gene lost 5 bases and the J gene lost 2 bases, with 22 bases spanning the gap. CDR1 SGHVS and CDR2 FNYEAQ come from the germline V gene. The CDR3 contains 19 residues. CDR3 sequence reads: CASSQGPGPFVAGANVLTF. The CDR3 bases are TGTGCCAGCAGCCAAGGCCCAGGCCCGTTCGTGGCTGGGGCCAACGTCCTGACTTTC.

In this sample, this clonotype turned up a few times. The V call is TRBV5-1, the J call TRBJ2-7; no clear D. V gave up 0 bases and J gave up 4 bases, with 14 bases separating them. Germline lookup yields CDR1 SGHRS and CDR2 YFSETQ. The CDR3 is 15 amino acids. The CDR3, as DNA: TGCGCCAGCAGCTTGGGAGCCGACGGGTTTTACGAGCAGTACTTC. Translation: CASSLGADGFYEQYF.

This clonotype was picked up many times. This CDR3 reads CASSGSGTGYWRSNQPQHF. In DNA form, the CDR3 reads TGCGCCAGCAGTGGGTCGGGGACAGGGTATTGGAGAAGCAATCAGCCCCAGCATTTT. The V call is TRBV10-2, the J call TRBJ1-5, with 9 bases lining up with TRBD1. Germline CDR1 is WSHSY and CDR2 is SAAADI. The CDR3 extends over 19 amino acids. The V segment lost 4 bases and the J segment 1 base; nucleotides outside the gene matches: 14.

There are a few counts of this clonotype. The chain uses TRBV27 and TRBJ2-7; 10 bases are a match to TRBD2. The germline CDR1 and CDR2 sequences are MNHEY and SMNVEV (reference sequence). After removal of 4 bases from V and 2 bases from J, the junction contained 5 bases not matched to a gene. CDR3 length: 15 residues. The CDR3 reads CASSSPSGGAYEQYF. As DNA, the CDR3 is TGTGCCAGCAGTTCCCCAAGCGGGGGGGCCTACGAGCAGTACTTC.

This chain links TRBV4-3 with TRBJ2-5; D gene unclear. The V and J ends lost 0 bases and 5 bases respectively, with 13 bases between them. CDR3 size: 15 residues. Looked up from germline, CDR1 is LGHNA and CDR2 is YSLEER. CDR3 protein: CASSQDPTLGETQYF. DNA of the CDR3: TGCGCCAGCAGCCAAGATCCGACTCTGGGGGAGACCCAGTACTTC.

This clonotype was detected only a few times. The chain has TRBV6-1 and TRBJ2-1; no reliable D call. The CDR3 loop spans 15 amino acids. Germline V gives CDR1 MNHNS, CDR2 SASEGT. Trimming removed 5 bases at V and 1 base at J, with 12 bases between. CDR3 nucleotides: TGTGCCAGCAGTCCGAGTCGCGTTTCCTACAATGAGCAGTTCTTC. Encoded protein: CASSPSRVSYNEQFF.

A word on this clonotype: Relative to the germline gene, one junction end is altered; a read error may explain this. The rearrangement joins TRBV5-1 to TRBJ2-7; TRBD2 agrees at 10 bases. The germline V gene encodes CDR1 SGHRS and CDR2 YFSETQ. The CDR3 runs to 16 residues. For the CDR3, the DNA is TGCGCCAGCAGCCTGACTCTAGCGGGAGTCTCCCACGAGCAGTACTTC. It specifies CASSLTLAGVSHEQYF. Full variable domain (rest looked up from reference TRBV5-1 and TRBJ2-7): KAGVTQTPRYLIKTRGQQVTLSCSPISGHRSVSWYQQTPGQGLQFLFEYFSETQRNKGNFPGRFSGRQFSNSRSEMNVSTLELGDSALYLCASSLTLAGVSHEQYFGPGTRLTVT.

The chain uses TRBV20-1 and TRBJ2-2, with TRBD1 identical over 7 bases. CDR1 and CDR2 from the germline V gene are DFQATT and SNEGSKA (reference sequence). This CDR3 has 15 residues. The V and J ends lost 0 bases and 5 bases, in that order; junction bases with no gene match: 6. CDR3: CSARDRGRGTGELFF. For the CDR3, the DNA is TGCAGTGCTAGAGATCGGGGCAGGGGGACCGGGGAGCTGTTTTTT.

At least ten counts were recorded for this clonotype. This rearrangement joins TRBV12-3 or TRBV12-4 to TRBJ2-5; the match to TRBD2 covers 8 bases. The length of the CDR3 is 13 residues. The ends lost 1 base at V and 5 bases at J; junction bases unmatched: 0. The chain's CDR3 is CASSLGTSETQYF. CDR3 coding DNA: TGTGCCAGCAGTTTAGGGACTAGCGAGACCCAGTACTTC.

Comment on this clonotype: Given the absence of the conserved phenylalanine or tryptophan at the CDR3 end, a read error is likely. The chain is built from TRBV28 and TRBJ2-1; 7 bases fit TRBD1. In germline, CDR1 is MDHEN, CDR2 SYDVKM. The CDR3 runs to 14 residues. The junction had 8 bases not matched to a gene; V was cut back by 5 bases and J by 7 bases. The CDR3 reads CASSEDRVWNEQFL. CDR3 sequence (DNA): TGTGCCAGCAGTGAAGACAGGGTGTGGAATGAGCAGTTCTTA.

In this sample, this clonotype turned up a few times. This rearrangement joins TRBV5-1 to TRBJ2-5, with 11 bases that match TRBD2. This CDR3 is built from 18 residues. The V gene's germline CDR1 is SGHRS and CDR2 YFSETQ. The junction had 15 bases not matched to a gene; V was cut back by 4 bases and J by 4 bases. The CDR3 is CASSLSGGAWVSGETQYF. CDR3 sequence (DNA): TGCGCCAGCAGCCTTAGCGGGGGGGCCTGGGTGTCCGGAGAGACCCAGTACTTC.

The V call is TRBV4-3, the J call TRBJ2-1, with 11 bases fitting TRBD2. Trimming cost V 4 bases and J 8 bases; bases outside gene matches: 10. The CDR3 has 16 amino acids. Germline V gene sequence: CDR1 LGHNA, CDR2 YSLEER. In DNA, the CDR3 is TGCGCCAGCAGCCGGGCCACTAGCGGGAGTAAGGATGAGCAGTTCTTC. Its protein product is CASSRATSGSKDEQFF.

This clonotype was recorded a few times. The chain is built from TRBV6-4 and TRBJ1-1; D perhaps matches TRBD1 (5 bases). Trimming took 3 bases from V and 1 from J, leaving 6 bases between them. From germline, CDR1 is MRHNA and CDR2 SNTAGT. The CDR3 is 13 amino acids. The CDR3 spells CASSEGRNTEAFF. The CDR3 coding sequence is TGTGCCAGCAGTGAGGGACGGAACACTGAAGCTTTCTTT.

This clonotype has ten or more counts. J is TRBJ1-5 and V is TRBV20-1; 10 bases are shared with TRBD1. J was trimmed by 0 bases and V by 4 bases; bases with no gene match: 12. Germline V CDR1 and CDR2: DFQATT, SNEGSKA (reference sequence). There are 18 residues in the CDR3. The DNA of the CDR3 is TGCAGTGCTAAGGTGGACAGGGGGTTAACTTATAGCAATCAGCCCCAGCATTTT. Protein: CSAKVDRGLTYSNQPQHF.

This clonotype was seen a few times. The rearrangement uses TRBV25-1 and TRBJ2-3, with 9 positions matching TRBD1. V was pared by 3 bases and J by 1 base, with 5 bases of the junction left unmatched. This CDR3 is 16 amino acids long. Germline V CDR1 and CDR2: MGHDK, SYGVNS. CDR3 nucleotides: TGTGCCAGCAGTGAGGACAGGACAGGGGGCACAGATACGCAGTATTTT. It is translated as CASSEDRTGGTDTQYF.

This clonotype has at least ten counts. The chain joins TRBV6-2 or TRBV6-3 to TRBJ1-1, with D perhaps TRBD1 (6 bases). CDR1 and CDR2 (germline): MNHEY, SVGEGT. The CDR3 covers 17 residues. Trimming cost V 2 bases and J 1 base, with 17 bases left between them. CDR3 sequence (DNA): TGTGCCAGCAGTTACCAGGAAGCGGGACACAGGAACACTGAAGCTTTCTTT. Amino acids: CASSYQEAGHRNTEAFF.

V is TRBV5-1 and J is TRBJ2-5; a possible D gene is TRBD2 (8 bases). The ends were cut back, 6 bases at V and 5 bases at J, with 20 bases in the middle. This CDR3 has 15 residues. Germline V CDR1 and CDR2: SGHRS, YFSETQ. Written as DNA, the CDR3 is TGCGCCAGCACCCCGGGGACAGCTAGCGGGGAGACCCAGTACTTC. Protein sequence: CASTPGTASGETQYF.

As regards this clonotype: The junction shows a germline mismatch at one end, possibly a read error. The chain's CDR3 is CASSQEQGVKAEAVF. In DNA form, the CDR3 reads TGCGCCAGCAGCCAAGAGCAGGGGGTTAAGGCTGAAGCTGTCTTT. The J gene is TRBJ1-1, the V gene TRBV4-1, with TRBD1 matching 7 bases. The CDR3 is 15 residues long. CDR1 MGHRA and CDR2 YSYEKL come from the germline V gene.

The gene calls are TRBV2 and TRBJ2-7, with 7 positions matching TRBD1. After removal of 9 bases from V and 2 bases from J, the junction contained 4 bases not matched to a gene. The length of the CDR3 is 12 residues. Germline CDR1 is SNHLY and CDR2 is FYNNEI. In DNA, the CDR3 is TGTGCCAGTTTAACAGGGGCCTACGAGCAGTACTTC. As protein: CASLTGAYEQYF.

This clonotype was observed a few times. The V and J genes are TRBV7-2 and TRBJ1-2; no firm D call. CDR3 length: 13 residues. The V gene's germline CDR1 is SGHTA and CDR2 FQGNSA. Trimming shortened V by 0 bases and J by 6 bases, and 8 bases separated the two germline ends. CDR3 region: CASSLAPGNGYTF. The CDR3, as DNA: TGTGCCAGCAGCTTAGCGCCGGGTAATGGCTACACCTTC.

Regarding this clonotype: A read error may be the cause here, since a much bigger clone is one base away. The V and J genes are TRBV15 and TRBJ2-4; 9 bases agree with TRBD2. There are 16 residues in the CDR3. CDR1 and CDR2 from the germline V gene are LNHNV and YYDKDF (reference sequence). The J segment lost 0 bases and the V segment lost 2 bases, leaving 2 bases of the junction unmatched. In nucleotides, the CDR3 is TGTGCCACCAGCAGACTAGCGGGGCTAGCCAAAAACATTCAGTACTTC. Translated: CATSRLAGLAKNIQYF.

In its sample, this clonotype was seen many times. V and J are TRBV10-3 and TRBJ1-1; TRBD1 is a possible D gene (6 bases). Looked up from germline, CDR1 is ENHRY and CDR2 is SYGVKD. V lost 6 bases and J 6 bases, leaving 8 bases between the germline ends. The CDR3 covers 11 residues. CDR3 region: CAIRAGAEAFF. CDR3 in DNA: TGTGCCATCAGAGCAGGGGCTGAAGCTTTCTTT.

The chain combines TRBV5-1 with TRBJ2-7; TRBD1 matches 9 bases. Germline CDR1 SGHRS, CDR2 YFSETQ. The CDR3 runs 15 residues. Losses at the gene ends were 2 bases for V and 3 bases for J; bases not matched to a gene: 6. The CDR3 here is CASSFSTGGVYEQYF. CDR3 sequence (DNA): TGCGCCAGCAGCTTTTCGACAGGGGGTGTCTACGAGCAGTACTTC.

The chain carries TRBV5-1 and TRBJ2-1; 12 positions agree with TRBD2. Germline V gene data show CDR1 as SGHRS and CDR2 as YFSETQ. The ends lost 4 bases at V and 9 bases at J; junction bases unmatched: 11. This CDR3 comprises 16 residues. Written as DNA, the CDR3 is TGCGCCAGCAGCGGCGGACTAGCGGGGATCGGTGGTGAGCAGTTCTTC. As protein: CASSGGLAGIGGEQFF.

The chain joins TRBV20-1 to TRBJ2-2; D perhaps matches TRBD2 (6 bases). V was cut by 6 bases and J by 5 bases, with 13 bases left in between. The CDR3 has 13 amino acids. Germline CDR1 DFQATT, CDR2 SNEGSKA (reference sequence). The CDR3 nucleotides are TGCAGTGCACGGCTTCGGGGGACCGGGGAGCTGTTTTTT. It translates to CSARLRGTGELFF.

This clonotype was recorded at least ten times. V and J are TRBV4-2 and TRBJ1-2; perhaps TRBD1 as D (5 bases). V was trimmed by 0 bases and J by 4 bases, leaving 9 bases between them. CDR3 length equals 14 residues. The germline gives CDR1 LGHNA, CDR2 YNFKEQ. The CDR3 here is CASSQDRGSYGYTF. CDR3 sequence (DNA): TGTGCCAGCAGCCAAGATAGGGGTTCCTATGGCTACACCTTC.

The chain links TRBV6-2 or TRBV6-3 to TRBJ1-6; D not resolved. CDR1 and CDR2 from the germline V gene are MNHEY and SVGEGT. The CDR3 sequence is 14 residues long. V lost 6 bases and J lost 9, with 15 bases in between. CDR3 in DNA: TGTGCCAGCAGACCTGACAAGTTGGGTTCACCCCTCCACTTT. Translation: CASRPDKLGSPLHF.